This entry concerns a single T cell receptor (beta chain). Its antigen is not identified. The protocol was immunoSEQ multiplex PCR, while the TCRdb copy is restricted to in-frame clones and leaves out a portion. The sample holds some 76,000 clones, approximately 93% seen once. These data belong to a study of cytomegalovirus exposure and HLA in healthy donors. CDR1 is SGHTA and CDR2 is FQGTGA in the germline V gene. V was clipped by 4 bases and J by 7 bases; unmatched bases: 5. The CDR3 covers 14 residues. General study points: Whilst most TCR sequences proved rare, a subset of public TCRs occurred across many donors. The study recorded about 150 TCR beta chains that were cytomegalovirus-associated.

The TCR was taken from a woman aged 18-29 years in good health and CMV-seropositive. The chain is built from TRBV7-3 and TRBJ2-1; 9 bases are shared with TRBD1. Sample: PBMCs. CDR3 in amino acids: CASSSQGARNEQFF. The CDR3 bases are TGTGCCAGCAGCTCACAGGGGGCGCGGAATGAGCAGTTCTTC.